Below, 2 T cell receptor beta chains from the same sample are listed, as sequenced in a study of blood T cell repertoires in COVID-19. Sequenced by immunoSEQ multiplex PCR; TCRdb stores in-frame clones only, minus some. The table has 120,000 to 150,000 clones, approximately 80% seen once; the top ten hold 10% to 15%. Sequenced sample: peripheral blood. These receptors were obtained from a man between 60 and 75 years old with active or convalescent COVID-19.

This rearrangement joins TRBV6-5 to TRBJ2-3, with TRBD1 matching 8 bases. The CDR3 has 14 amino acids. V was pared by 7 bases and J by 2 bases, with 5 bases of the junction left unmatched. Germline V gives CDR1 MNHEY, CDR2 SVGAGI. In nucleotides, the CDR3 is TGTGCCAGCAAATGGGACAGGACCACAGATACGCAGTATTTT. This encodes CASKWDRTTDTQYF.

This chain connects TRBV7-3 to TRBJ2-3; 7 bases line up with TRBD2. V dropped 5 bases and J dropped 4; count of bases not matched to a gene: 12. This CDR3 has 16 amino acids. CDR1 is SGHTA, CDR2 FQGTGA, per germline. The CDR3 nucleotides are TGTGCCAGCAGCCCTCTGGCGGGAGAGGTCCCAGATACGCAGTATTTT. Translating it yields CASSPLAGEVPDTQYF.